Shown below are 5 T cell receptor beta chains from a single sample sequenced in a study of control samples from healthy donors and cancer patients. The data were produced by immunoSEQ multiplex PCR, yet TCRdb's version contains in-frame clones alone and is incomplete. The table includes 150,000 to 170,000 clones, approximately 96% detected once. Material: blood. The receptors here all came from a middle-aged man in good health.

The chain combines TRBV27 with TRBJ2-1; D is undetermined. This CDR3 spans 13 amino acids. Germline V gene sequence: CDR1 MNHEY, CDR2 SMNVEV (reference sequence). The ends were cut back, 0 bases at V and 7 bases at J, with 7 bases in the middle. The CDR3 is CASSLSGLNEQFF. The CDR3 DNA reads TGTGCCAGCAGTTTATCTGGGCTAAATGAGCAGTTCTTC.

The rearrangement links TRBV9 to TRBJ1-6; D remains ambiguous. The ends were cut back, 4 bases at V and 10 bases at J, with 15 bases in the middle. CDR3 length: 14 residues. Germline V lookup: CDR1 SGDLS, CDR2 YYNGEE. The CDR3 protein is CASSPRPMGSPLHF. The CDR3 DNA reads as TGTGCCAGCAGCCCCCGGCCAATGGGGTCACCCCTCCACTTT.

The chain employs TRBV6-5 and TRBJ1-1; 7 bases map to TRBD1. The germline V gene encodes CDR1 MNHEY and CDR2 SVGAGI. V shed 5 bases and J 3 bases; nucleotides not matched to a gene: 3. The CDR3 covers 13 residues. For the CDR3, the DNA is TGTGCCAGCAGTCGGGACAGAGACACTGAAGCTTTCTTT. It encodes CASSRDRDTEAFF.

The chain recombines TRBV5-4 with TRBJ1-6; D may be TRBD1 (5 bases). V lost 0 bases to trimming and J lost 6 bases, with 7 bases between them. This CDR3 is built from 14 residues. Germline loops: CDR1 SGHNT, CDR2 YYREEE (reference sequence). The CDR3 reads CASSLAGVNSPLHF. CDR3 coding DNA: TGTGCCAGCAGCTTGGCGGGGGTTAATTCACCCCTCCACTTT.

The gene calls are TRBV19 and TRBJ1-2, with unresolved D. The V end was cut by 1 base, the J end by 11 bases, with 17 bases between. This CDR3 has 14 amino acids. The germline V gene encodes CDR1 LNHDA and CDR2 SQIVND (reference sequence). DNA of the CDR3: TGTGCCAGTAGTATAGTCCCTCTCAACCAGGAATACACCTTC. This sequence encodes CASSIVPLNQEYTF. Filled out from reference TRBV19 and TRBJ1-2, the complete variable domain reads DGGITQSPKYLFRKEGQNVTLSCEQNLNHDAMYWYRQDPGQGLRLIYYSQIVNDFQKGDIAEGYSVSREKKESFPLTVTSAQKNPTAFYLCASSIVPLNQEYTFGSGTRLTVV.